The 27 T cell receptor beta chains listed next were all sequenced from one sample in a study of T cells after posttransplantation cyclophosphamide. Assay used: immunoSEQ multiplex PCR; TCRdb lists only in-frame clones, some missing. This sample has approximately 22,000 clones; 73% occur once, and the top ten carry 0.55% to 0.75%. The sample was memory CD4+ T cells sorted from PBMCs. Every receptor here comes from a woman aged 60-70 years in good health, CMV-negative, and a related stem cell transplant donor.

This clone turned up a few times. The rearrangement uses TRBV11-3 and TRBJ2-1; TRBD2 aligns across 8 bases. With V trimmed by 4 bases and J by 7 bases, 15 bases remained unmatched. The CDR3 runs to 17 residues. The germline V gene has CDR1 SGHNT and CDR2 YENEEA. In DNA, the CDR3 is TGTGCCAGCAGCTCCTTATCTTCCGGGACTAGTCTAAATGAGCAGTTCTTC. Encoded protein: CASSSLSSGTSLNEQFF. Variable domain in full (rest from reference TRBV11-3 and TRBJ2-1): EAGVVQSPRYKIIEKKQPVAFWCNPISGHNTLYWYLQNLGQGPELLIRYENEEAVDDSQLPKDRFSAERLKGVDSTLKIQPAELGDSAVYLCASSSLSSGTSLNEQFFGPGTRLTVL.

This chain connects TRBV27 to TRBJ2-7, with 7 bases that match TRBD2. The germline CDR1 and CDR2 sequences are MNHEY and SMNVEV (reference sequence). This CDR3 has 16 residues. Trimming took 3 bases from V and 2 from J; bases not matched to a gene: 10. CDR3: CASSFSGASGTYEQYF. In DNA, the CDR3 is TGTGCCAGCAGTTTTTCCGGGGCTAGCGGAACCTACGAGCAGTACTTC.

The gene calls are TRBV19 and TRBJ2-5; TRBD2 matches at 11 bases. V gave up 6 bases and J gave up 7 bases; unmatched junction bases: 10. The length of the CDR3 is 15 residues. Germline V CDR1 and CDR2: LNHDA, SQIVND (reference sequence). Here the CDR3 reads CASRFTSGGSGTQYF. The CDR3 region has the DNA TGTGCCAGTAGATTTACTAGCGGGGGATCGGGGACCCAGTACTTC.

The chain has TRBV14 and TRBJ2-3, with D possibly being TRBD1 (5 bases). The germline V and J ends were trimmed by 1 base and 5 bases, with 13 bases remaining between them. The CDR3 spans 15 residues. The germline CDR1 and CDR2 sequences are SGHDN and FVKESK. CDR3 nucleotide sequence: TGTGCCAGCAGCCAAGGAAGGGGTATTATAGATACGCAGTATTTT. Translating it yields CASSQGRGIIDTQYF.

Only a few counts were recorded for this clone. This rearrangement joins TRBV20-1 to TRBJ1-4, with D possibly TRBD1 on 5 matching bases. The CDR3 consists of 11 residues. The germline V gene has CDR1 DFQATT and CDR2 SNEGSKA (reference sequence). This CDR3 reads CIPSGYEKLFF. The CDR3 bases are TGCATCCCTTCAGGGTATGAAAAACTGTTTTTT.

This clone came up a few times. The CDR3 spells CASTPRGQGDGYTF. The CDR3 DNA is TGTGCCAGCACCCCTCGTGGCCAGGGGGATGGCTACACCTTC. The rearrangement joins TRBV6-1 to TRBJ1-2; 7 bases are shared with TRBD1. From germline, CDR1 is MNHNS and CDR2 SASEGT. The CDR3 loop spans 14 amino acids. V dropped 7 bases and J dropped 6; count of bases not matched to a gene: 11.

The V call is TRBV18, the J call TRBJ1-4; a weak D match, TRBD1 (5 bases). CDR3 length: 14 residues. Germline V gene data show CDR1 as KGHSH and CDR2 as LQKENI. Deletions cut 3 bases from V and 5 bases from J, with 10 bases between. CDR3 residues: CASSPGGRNEKLFF. The CDR3 nucleotides are TGTGCCAGCTCACCGGGGGGGAGAAATGAAAAACTGTTTTTT.

The chain links TRBV28 to TRBJ2-7; D call uncertain. Germline CDR1 and CDR2: MDHEN and SYDVKM. The V gene lost 3 bases and the J gene lost 3 bases, with 9 bases spanning the gap. The CDR3 totals 13 residues. The CDR3 coding sequence is TGTGCCAGCAGTTTGCCAGGCCTCTACGAGCAGTACTTC. Protein: CASSLPGLYEQYF.

This chain links TRBV19 with TRBJ1-2; perhaps TRBD1 as D (6 bases). Trimming removed 5 bases from V and 5 bases from J, with 12 bases in between. CDR1 and CDR2 (germline): LNHDA, SQIVND (reference sequence). The CDR3 is 13 amino acids. The DNA of the CDR3 is TGTGCCAGTAGTGATCAGACAGGATATGGCTACACCTTC. Encoded protein: CASSDQTGYGYTF.

This rearrangement joins TRBV9 to TRBJ1-4; 9 nucleotides line up with TRBD1. Unmatched junction bases numbered 5, after V lost 0 bases and J lost 8 bases. Germline loops: CDR1 SGDLS, CDR2 YYNGEE. The CDR3 runs 15 residues. CDR3 nucleotides: TGTGCCAGCAGCGTAGGGGACAGGGACTTGGAAAAACTGTTTTTT. This codes for CASSVGDRDLEKLFF.

This sequence joins TRBV5-4 and TRBJ2-1; 12 bases fit TRBD2. The CDR3 runs 15 residues. V shed 5 bases, J shed 4 bases, and the junction held 4 bases outside the gene matches. The germline CDR1 and CDR2 sequences are SGHNT and YYREEE (reference sequence). The CDR3 reads CASSPTSGSYNEQFF. For the CDR3, the DNA is TGTGCCAGCAGTCCGACTAGCGGGAGTTACAATGAGCAGTTCTTC.

About this clone: A junction boundary mismatches the germline segment, possibly from a read error. The chain recombines TRBV2 with TRBJ2-7, with 7 nucleotides matching TRBD1. The CDR3 has 14 residues. Germline lookup yields CDR1 SNHLY and CDR2 FYNNEI. In DNA, the CDR3 is TGTGCCAGCAGTGGGGGGCGACAGGGCTACGAGCAGCACTTC. This gives the protein CASSGGRQGYEQHF.

The chain couples TRBV27 to TRBJ2-7; 11 nucleotides agree with TRBD1. The CDR3 contains 15 residues. Germline values: CDR1 MNHEY, CDR2 SMNVEV (reference sequence). V was pared by 4 bases and J by 5 bases, with 7 bases of the junction left unmatched. The CDR3 region is CASSSRTGGRDEQYF. Here the CDR3 DNA reads TGTGCCAGCAGTTCTCGGACAGGGGGCCGGGACGAGCAGTACTTC.

This clone showed up just once. The V and J genes are TRBV6-1 and TRBJ2-1; possibly TRBD2 for D (7 bases). V lost 5 bases and J lost 7, with 15 bases in between. The CDR3 loop spans 14 amino acids. The germline CDR1 and CDR2 sequences are MNHNS and SASEGT. The DNA of the CDR3 is TGTGCCAGCAGTCCCCGGGGGGCCGGGAATGAGCAGTTCTTC. This codes for CASSPRGAGNEQFF.

This clone appeared a few times. V and J are TRBV9 and TRBJ2-7, with TRBD1 identical over 8 bases. After removal of 4 bases from V and 7 bases from J, the junction contained 7 bases not matched to a gene. Germline CDR1 SGDLS, CDR2 YYNGEE. The CDR3 consists of 13 residues. CDR3 nucleotide sequence: TGTGCCAGCAGCCCGCAGGGGGCGCGGGAGCAGTACTTC. Translating gives CASSPQGAREQYF. The entire variable domain, with the rest obtained from reference TRBV9 and TRBJ2-7, is as follows: DSGVTQTPKHLITATGQRVTLRCSPRSGDLSVYWYQQSLDQGLQFLIQYYNGEERAKGNILERFSAQQFPDLHSELNLSSLELGDSALYFCASSPQGAREQYFGPGTRLTVT.

The chain joins TRBV5-6 to TRBJ1-1, with unresolved D. The CDR3 contains 11 residues. The germline V gene has CDR1 SGHDT and CDR2 YYEEEE. Trimming cost V 4 bases and J 3 bases, with 4 bases left between them. This chain's CDR3 is CASSIYTEAFF. CDR3 nucleotide sequence: TGTGCCAGCAGCATATACACTGAAGCTTTCTTT. The entire variable domain, with the rest obtained from reference TRBV5-6 and TRBJ1-1, is as follows: DAGVTQSPTHLIKTRGQQVTLRCSPKSGHDTVSWYQQALGQGPQFIFQYYEEEERQRGNFPDRFSGHQFPNYSSELNVNALLLGDSALYLCASSIYTEAFFGQGTRLTVV.

The V and J genes are TRBV7-2 and TRBJ2-7; D is uncertain. The CDR3 runs 16 residues. CDR1 SGHTA and CDR2 FQGNSA come from the germline V gene. The V gene lost 1 base and the J gene lost 3 bases, with 16 bases spanning the gap. The CDR3 loop reads CASSLGLPKNYYEQYF. The DNA of the CDR3 is TGTGCCAGCAGCTTAGGACTCCCGAAAAACTACTACGAGCAGTACTTC.

In DNA form, the CDR3 reads TGTGCCAGCAGCCAGGACAGGAACACTGAAGCTTTCTTT. Translated: CASSQDRNTEAFF. The rearrangement links TRBV7-2 to TRBJ1-1, with D perhaps matching TRBD1 (6 bases). Germline V gene sequence: CDR1 SGHTA, CDR2 FQGNSA. V lost 5 bases to trimming and J lost 1 base, with 8 bases between them. The CDR3 spans 13 residues. The full variable domain, rest sourced from reference TRBV7-2 and TRBJ1-1, is GAGVSQSPSNKVTEKGKDVELRCDPISGHTALYWYRQSLGQGLEFLIYFQGNSAPDKSGLPSDRFSAERTGGSVSTLTIQRTQQEDSAVYLCASSQDRNTEAFFGQGTRLTVV.

The rearrangement joins TRBV6-5 to TRBJ1-2; TRBD1 matches 8 bases. CDR1 is MNHEY, CDR2 SVGAGI, per germline. CDR3 length: 15 residues. CDR3 DNA: TGTGCAACCCAGGGGGCAGGAAACCCTATGTATGGCTACACCTTC. This codes for CATQGAGNPMYGYTF.

The chain links TRBV5-1 to TRBJ1-2; no definite D call. The CDR3 has 16 amino acids. The V and J ends lost 1 base and 2 bases respectively, with 15 bases between them. Per germline, CDR1 SGHRS and CDR2 YFSETQ. The CDR3 loop reads CASSLFNPDTNYGYTF. CDR3 coding DNA: TGCGCCAGCAGCTTGTTCAATCCTGACACGAACTATGGCTACACCTTC.

The chain couples TRBV5-6 to TRBJ2-7, with D possibly TRBD2 on 6 matching bases. Germline assignment: CDR1 SGHDT and CDR2 YYEEEE. The CDR3 contains 15 residues. V dropped 1 base and J dropped 3 bases, with 14 bases sitting between them. CDR3 sequence: CASSLQGGFGYEQYF. The CDR3 region has the DNA TGTGCCAGCAGCTTGCAGGGAGGATTCGGCTACGAGCAGTACTTC.

This clone has a single count. V usage is TRBV6-1 and J usage is TRBJ1-2, with a weak D call TRBD1 (5 bases). The CDR3 length is 13 residues. Trimming took off 6 bases at V and 8 bases at J, with 16 bases between the two ends. From germline, CDR1 is MNHNS and CDR2 SASEGT. The CDR3 spells CASSLEAQGGYTF. The DNA for the CDR3 is TGTGCCAGCAGCCTCGAGGCTCAGGGAGGCTACACCTTC.

The V call is TRBV28, the J call TRBJ1-1; D not resolved. Germline V CDR1 and CDR2: MDHEN, SYDVKM. The CDR3 has 16 residues. V was clipped by 3 bases and J by 1 base, with 15 bases between them. This chain's CDR3 is CASSFFGRAGNTEAFF. As DNA, the CDR3 is TGTGCCAGCAGTTTTTTCGGAAGGGCGGGGAACACTGAAGCTTTCTTT.

By share, this clone counts as medium-sized. This rearrangement joins TRBV4-1 to TRBJ1-3; 7 bases map to TRBD1. V lost 0 bases and J lost 2; bases outside the gene matches: 7. The CDR3 loop spans 17 amino acids. The V gene's germline CDR1 is MGHRA and CDR2 YSYEKL. CDR3 in amino acids: CASSQDRSTGTGNTIYF. CDR3 DNA sequence: TGCGCCAGCAGCCAAGATAGGTCGACAGGGACTGGAAACACCATATATTTT.

The chain carries TRBV5-1 and TRBJ1-2; TRBD1 is a possible D gene (5 bases). The germline V and J ends were trimmed by 5 bases and 4 bases, with 18 bases remaining between them. The CDR3 is 15 amino acids. In germline, CDR1 is SGHRS, CDR2 YFSETQ. The CDR3 sequence is CASRPGQELGYGYTF. Written as DNA, the CDR3 is TGCGCCAGCAGGCCAGGGCAGGAGTTAGGCTATGGCTACACCTTC.

This clone came up a few times. The chain joins TRBV2 to TRBJ2-3; 9 bases match TRBD2. This CDR3 contains 15 residues. Germline lookup yields CDR1 SNHLY and CDR2 FYNNEI. With V trimmed by 11 bases and J by 6 bases, 15 bases remained unmatched. The DNA for the CDR3 is TGTGCCGCCCCCGGTAGCGGGGGCCCCCTGGATACGCAGTATTTT. Its translation: CAAPGSGGPLDTQYF. Combining the CDR3 with reference TRBV2 and TRBJ2-3 gives the whole variable domain EPEVTQTPSHQVTQMGQEVILRCVPISNHLYFYWYRQILGQKVEFLVSFYNNEISEKSEIFDDQFSVERPDGSNFTLKIRSTKLEDSAMYFCAAPGSGGPLDTQYFGPGTRLTVL.

This chain joins TRBV5-4 and TRBJ2-1; 8 nucleotides match TRBD1. The trim removed 2 bases at V and 0 bases at J, leaving 4 bases unmatched. The CDR3 covers 16 residues. CDR1 SGHNT and CDR2 YYREEE come from the germline V gene (reference sequence). The CDR3 sequence: CASSFAGTGSYNEQFF. The CDR3 region has the DNA TGTGCCAGCAGCTTTGCCGGGACAGGCTCCTACAATGAGCAGTTCTTC.